The next 14 T cell receptor beta chains were all read from a single sample in a study of blood T cell repertoires in COVID-19. Measured with immunoSEQ multiplex PCR; TCRdb has only the in-frame clones, and not every one. Of about 100,000 clones in the sample, about 77% are singletons; the top ten hold around a third. The sequenced material came from peripheral blood. These receptors originate from a man between 65 and 85 years old with active or convalescent COVID-19.

This clone was seen a single time. The rearrangement joins TRBV28 to TRBJ1-5, with TRBD1 matching over 7 bases. CDR3 length: 16 residues. Trimming took 6 bases from V and 2 from J; bases not matched to a gene: 10. Germline V gene sequence: CDR1 MDHEN, CDR2 SYDVKM. This CDR3 reads CASSPRTGVGNQPQHF. CDR3 coding DNA: TGTGCCAGCAGCCCCAGAACAGGGGTGGGCAATCAGCCCCAGCATTTT.

The chain couples TRBV27 to TRBJ1-1, with D tentatively TRBD1 (5 bases). Germline values: CDR1 MNHEY, CDR2 SMNVEV (reference sequence). V dropped 4 bases and J dropped 5 bases, with 11 bases sitting between them. The CDR3 runs to 13 residues. As DNA, the CDR3 is TGTGCCAGCAGTTCTATCGGGGGGACTGAAGCTTTCTTT. This sequence encodes CASSSIGGTEAFF.

The chain carries TRBV14 and TRBJ1-2; possible D gene TRBD1, 6 bases. CDR1 and CDR2 (germline): SGHDN, FVKESK. V was shortened by 4 bases and J by 6 bases, with 12 bases between the two germline ends. This CDR3 is 13 amino acids long. The chain's CDR3 is CASSRRGSDGYTF. The CDR3 DNA reads TGTGCCAGCAGCCGCAGGGGATCGGATGGCTACACCTTC.

This sequence joins TRBV19 and TRBJ1-5, with 7 bases identical to TRBD1. V was pared by 5 bases and J by 7 bases, with 5 bases of the junction left unmatched. Germline CDR1 LNHDA, CDR2 SQIVND (reference sequence). The CDR3 consists of 13 residues. The CDR3 is CASSVTGTQPQHF. CDR3 coding DNA: TGTGCCAGTAGTGTGACAGGGACCCAGCCCCAGCATTTT.

There are a few counts of this clone. CDR3 nucleotide sequence: TGTGCCACCAGTGACAGACAGGTTGGGTATTCTGACAATGAGCAGTTCTTC. Translation gives CATSDRQVGYSDNEQFF. The rearrangement uses TRBV24-1 and TRBJ2-1; D may be TRBD1 (6 bases). The V end was cut by 4 bases, the J end by 5 bases, with 20 bases between. This CDR3 comprises 17 residues. Per the germline V gene, CDR1 is KGHDR and CDR2 is SFDVKD.

The chain has TRBV11-3 and TRBJ2-3, with 7 bases aligning to TRBD1. V lost 6 bases and J lost 3; bases outside the gene matches: 9. The V gene's germline CDR1 is SGHNT and CDR2 YENEEA. The CDR3 covers 15 residues. The CDR3: CASRPGTEGTDTQYF. CDR3 coding DNA: TGTGCCAGCAGACCCGGGACAGAGGGAACAGATACGCAGTATTTT.

The rearrangement uses TRBV9 and TRBJ1-1, with 7 bases aligning to TRBD1. The CDR3 has 14 residues. V lost 5 bases and J lost 0; bases outside the gene matches: 4. Germline CDR1 reads SGDLS; CDR2 reads YYNGEE. The CDR3 coding sequence is TGTGCCAGCAGTAGGGGACAGCTGAACACTGAAGCTTTCTTT. It translates to CASSRGQLNTEAFF.

V and J are TRBV21-1 and TRBJ2-3; the DNA was not compared with TRBD2, the D call given in the table. TRBV21-1 is deemed a pseudogene. This CDR3 has 21 amino acids. Written as DNA, the CDR3 is TGTGCCAGCAGCAAAGAGGGCCTAGCGGGAGGGCCAGGGGGTATAACAGATACGCAGTATTTT. Translating gives CASSKEGLAGGPGGITDTQYF.

J is TRBJ2-1 and V is TRBV4-1; TRBD2 is a possible D gene (5 bases). The CDR3 is made up of 14 amino acids. Per the germline V gene, CDR1 is MGHRA and CDR2 is YSYEKL. V was cut by 0 bases and J by 9 bases, with 12 bases left in between. CDR3 DNA sequence: TGCGCCAGCAGCCAAGAGAGTTTGAGGGTTGAGCAGTTCTTC. This gives the protein CASSQESLRVEQFF.

CDR3 sequence reads: CASKLTGATEAFF. CDR3 DNA: TGTGCCAGCAAACTGACAGGGGCGACTGAAGCTTTCTTT. The genes are TRBV6-5 and TRBJ1-1; 8 bases match TRBD1. CDR3 length: 13 residues. CDR1 MNHEY and CDR2 SVGAGI come from the germline V gene. The junction had 6 bases not matched to a gene; V was cut back by 7 bases and J by 5 bases.

CDR3 DNA: TGTGCCAGCAGCTTACTTGGGGGGTTCGATGAGCAGTTCTTC. This codes for CASSLLGGFDEQFF. The chain employs TRBV11-3 and TRBJ2-1; D is perhaps TRBD2 (6 bases). The V end lost 2 bases, the J end lost 8 bases, and 13 bases lay between the germline ends. Germline lookup yields CDR1 SGHNT and CDR2 YENEEA. This CDR3 has 14 residues.

The J gene is TRBJ1-2, the V gene TRBV4-3; TRBD1 is a possible D gene (6 bases). The V gene lost 0 bases and the J gene lost 4 bases, with 12 bases spanning the gap. CDR1 and CDR2 from the germline V gene are LGHNA and YSLEER. There are 15 residues in the CDR3. The CDR3 is CASSQDLTTGYGYTF. The CDR3 coding sequence is TGCGCCAGCAGCCAAGATTTAACGACAGGCTATGGCTACACCTTC.

The V and J genes are TRBV10-3 and TRBJ1-5, with D possibly being TRBD1 (6 bases). V dropped 2 bases and J dropped 5 bases, with 10 bases sitting between them. Germline V gene lookup returns CDR1 ENHRY and CDR2 SYGVKD. The CDR3 covers 14 residues. CDR3 DNA sequence: TGTGCCATCAGTGAGCGACAGGACCATCAGCCCCAGCATTTT. Its protein is CAISERQDHQPQHF.

The chain joins TRBV5-6 to TRBJ2-2; 10 nucleotides match TRBD1. Trimming cost V 0 bases and J 4 bases; bases outside gene matches: 6. CDR3 length equals 17 residues. Germline CDR1 SGHDT, CDR2 YYEEEE. This chain's CDR3 is CASSLAPGTGATGELFF. CDR3 nucleotides: TGTGCCAGCAGCTTGGCACCCGGGACAGGGGCCACCGGGGAGCTGTTTTTT.